This entry concerns a single TCR beta chain. Its antigen is undetermined. The data stem from a study of vaccination and CD4 T cells after COVID-19. The treatment here: approximately 11-day PBMC culture with coronavirus spike peptide pools or control peptides (ViraFEST assay). Germline CDR1 is SGHVS and CDR2 is FQNEAQ. The CDR3 contains 15 residues. Deletions cut 5 bases from V and 2 bases from J, with 14 bases between. Cultured CD4+ T-cell DNA underwent Oncomine TCR Beta short-read sequencing. TCRdb re-called the PCR reads through MiXCR, storing one row per CDR3 protein. Of 20,000 to 25,000 distinct CDR3 sequences listed, 40% to 50% are singletons.

Material for sequencing was CD4+ T cells from blood, cultured in vitro. This chain connects TRBV7-8 to TRBJ2-3, with D hard to call. The clonotype was recovered from a human donor who had recovered from COVID-19. The CDR3 nucleotides are TGTGCCAGCAGCATCCTCGGCGGAAACACAGATACGCAGTATTTT. Its translation: CASSILGGNTDTQYF.